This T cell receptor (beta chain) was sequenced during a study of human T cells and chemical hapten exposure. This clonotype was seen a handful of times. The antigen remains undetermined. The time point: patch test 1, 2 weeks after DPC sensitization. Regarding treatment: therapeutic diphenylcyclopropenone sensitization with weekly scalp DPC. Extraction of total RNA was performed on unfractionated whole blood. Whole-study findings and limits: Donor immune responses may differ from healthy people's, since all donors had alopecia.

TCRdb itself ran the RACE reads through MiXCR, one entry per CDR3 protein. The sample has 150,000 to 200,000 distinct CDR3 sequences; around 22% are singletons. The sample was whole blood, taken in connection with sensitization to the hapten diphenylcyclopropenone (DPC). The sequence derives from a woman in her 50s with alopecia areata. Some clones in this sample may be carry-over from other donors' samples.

CDR3 sequence reads: CSVAGTVTYEQYF. In DNA, the CDR3 is TGCAGCGTTGCTGGGACGGTGACCTACGAGCAGTACTTC. This rearrangement joins TRBV29-1 to TRBJ2-7; D assignment may be TRBD1 or TRBD2 (5 bases each). The CDR3 has 13 residues. V gave up 4 bases and J gave up 2 bases, with 12 bases separating them. Per the germline V gene, CDR1 is SQVTM and CDR2 is ANQGSEA.